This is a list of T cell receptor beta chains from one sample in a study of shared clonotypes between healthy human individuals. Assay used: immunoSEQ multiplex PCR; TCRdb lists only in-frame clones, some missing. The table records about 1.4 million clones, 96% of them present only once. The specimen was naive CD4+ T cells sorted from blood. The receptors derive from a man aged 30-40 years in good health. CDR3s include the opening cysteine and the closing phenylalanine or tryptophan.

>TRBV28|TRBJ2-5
CASSRPGLRQETQYF
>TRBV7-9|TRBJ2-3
CASSLEPGITDTQYF
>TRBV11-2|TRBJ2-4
CASSDRASSHIQYF
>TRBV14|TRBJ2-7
CASSQDLSPPYEQYF
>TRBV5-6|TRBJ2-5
CASSLSWEETQYF
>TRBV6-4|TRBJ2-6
CASSDSTGANVLTF
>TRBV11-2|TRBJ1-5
CASSTQGNQPQHF
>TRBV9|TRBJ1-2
CASSVASDFYGYTF
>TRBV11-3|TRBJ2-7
CASSLSLAEAYEQYF
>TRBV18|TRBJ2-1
CASSPLGGNEQFF
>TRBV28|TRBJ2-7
CASSTPGQGYEQYF
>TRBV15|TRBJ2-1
CATSRDLYRRDRANEQFF
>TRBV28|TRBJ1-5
CASSLGGRQNNQPQHF
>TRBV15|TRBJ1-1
CATSRPRQSHMNTEAFF
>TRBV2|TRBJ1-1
CATKWGNTEAFF
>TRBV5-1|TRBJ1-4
CASSGELGEFGKLFF
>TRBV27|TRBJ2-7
CASTRDVSRLYEQYF